Shown below are 11 T cell receptor beta chains from a single sample sequenced in a study of cytomegalovirus exposure and HLA in healthy donors. 60 Vbeta and 13 Jbeta primers were used in PCR. Repertoires were generated with immunoSEQ multiplex PCR, while TCRdb's copy carries only in-frame clones and drops some. The sample holds about 210,000 clones, approximately 82% seen once. The sample consisted of PBMCs. All receptors derive from a woman between 45 and 60 years old in good health and CMV-seropositive.

The V and J genes are TRBV12-5 and TRBJ2-2, with TRBD2 as a possible D gene (5 bases). Trimming took off 0 bases at V and 5 bases at J, with 10 bases between the two ends. The CDR3 consists of 15 residues. Germline V CDR1 and CDR2: LGHNT, FRNRAP. Written as DNA, the CDR3 is TGTGCTAGTGGTTTGGTGGAGGCGGGTACCGGGGAGCTGTTTTTT. Protein sequence: CASGLVEAGTGELFF.

This clone was recorded once. The rearrangement joins TRBV4-2 to TRBJ2-7, with D possibly matching TRBD2 (6 bases). The V end lost 1 base, the J end lost 0 bases, and 13 bases lay between the germline ends. Germline assignment: CDR1 LGHNA and CDR2 YNFKEQ. The CDR3 totals 16 residues. The DNA for the CDR3 is TGTGCCAGCAGCCAAGTGCGGGACCGGGGCTCCTACGAGCAGTACTTC. It is translated as CASSQVRDRGSYEQYF.

As for this clone: The same CDR3 is also encoded by other DNA sequences in this sample. CDR3 nucleotides: TGTGCCAGCAGCCGGACAGGGGGTACCGGGGAGCTGTTTTTT. Its protein is CASSRTGGTGELFF. The chain has TRBV9 and TRBJ2-2, with 10 positions matching TRBD1. The CDR3 is 14 amino acids. Per germline, CDR1 SGDLS and CDR2 YYNGEE. Trimming removed 4 bases from V and 5 bases from J; junction bases left unmatched: 2.

In its sample, this clone was seen once. The chain has TRBV30 and TRBJ1-2; D uncertain. This CDR3 region has 13 residues. V was clipped by 3 bases and J by 6 bases, with 14 bases between them. The germline V gene has CDR1 GTSNPN and CDR2 SVGIG (reference sequence). CDR3 nucleotide sequence: TGTGCCTGGAGCGTAATAACAGATGATGGCTACACCTTC. Translating gives CAWSVITDDGYTF.

The chain recombines TRBV27 with TRBJ2-7; D not certain. Germline CDR1 is MNHEY and CDR2 is SMNVEV (reference sequence). CDR3 length equals 13 residues. The V gene lost 3 bases and the J gene lost 2 bases, with 8 bases spanning the gap. The CDR3 here is CASSLGRAYEQYF. The CDR3, as DNA: TGTGCCAGCAGTTTGGGCAGAGCCTACGAGCAGTACTTC.

The chain employs TRBV5-1 and TRBJ2-7; D is uncertain. CDR3 length: 12 amino acids. Germline loops: CDR1 SGHRS, CDR2 YFSETQ. The germline V and J ends were trimmed by 4 bases and 3 bases, with 8 bases remaining between them. The DNA of the CDR3 is TGCGCCAGCAGCGGCGACTTCTACGAGCAGTACTTC. This sequence encodes CASSGDFYEQYF. Using reference TRBV5-1 and TRBJ2-7 for the parts outside the CDR3, the full variable domain is KAGVTQTPRYLIKTRGQQVTLSCSPISGHRSVSWYQQTPGQGLQFLFEYFSETQRNKGNFPGRFSGRQFSNSRSEMNVSTLELGDSALYLCASSGDFYEQYFGPGTRLTVT.

V is TRBV4-1 and J is TRBJ2-1; 11 positions match TRBD2. CDR3 length equals 15 residues. Unmatched junction bases numbered 3, after V lost 1 base and J lost 7 bases. Germline CDR1 and CDR2: MGHRA and YSYEKL. The CDR3 here is CASSQASGGRNEQFF. DNA of the CDR3: TGCGCCAGCAGCCAAGCTAGCGGGGGGCGGAATGAGCAGTTCTTC.

The genes are TRBV6-5 and TRBJ2-6; D unresolved. The V and J ends lost 4 bases and 12 bases respectively, with 16 bases between them. The CDR3 has 14 residues. The V gene's germline CDR1 is MNHEY and CDR2 SVGAGI. For the CDR3, the DNA is TGTGCCAGCAGTTCCGGGTCCTTTGATTTCGTCCTGACTTTC. Translation gives CASSSGSFDFVLTF.

The CDR3 here is CASSIRPGMDGNQPQHF. The CDR3 nucleotides read TGTGCCAGTAGTATAAGGCCGGGGATGGATGGCAATCAGCCCCAGCATTTT. V and J are TRBV19 and TRBJ1-5; no definite D call. Trimming removed 2 bases from V and 2 bases from J, with 16 bases in between. The CDR3 is 17 amino acids. Germline values: CDR1 LNHDA, CDR2 SQIVND (reference sequence).

The genes are TRBV19 and TRBJ1-2; possibly TRBD1 for D (6 bases). Deletions cut 4 bases from V and 4 bases from J, with 7 bases between. The germline CDR1 and CDR2 sequences are LNHDA and SQIVND (reference sequence). The CDR3 sequence is 12 residues long. Here the CDR3 reads CASSNRAYGYTF. The CDR3, as DNA: TGTGCCAGTAGTAACAGGGCCTATGGCTACACCTTC. The whole variable domain, filled in from reference TRBV19 and TRBJ1-2, reads DGGITQSPKYLFRKEGQNVTLSCEQNLNHDAMYWYRQDPGQGLRLIYYSQIVNDFQKGDIAEGYSVSREKKESFPLTVTSAQKNPTAFYLCASSNRAYGYTFGSGTRLTVV.

The genes are TRBV5-4 and TRBJ2-1, with 7 bases aligning to TRBD1. The CDR3 extends over 15 amino acids. Germline V lookup: CDR1 SGHNT, CDR2 YYREEE (reference sequence). After removal of 2 bases from V and 6 bases from J, the junction contained 8 bases not matched to a gene. The CDR3 loop reads CASSFALGGVNEQFF. CDR3 bases: TGTGCCAGCAGCTTTGCCTTAGGGGGCGTCAATGAGCAGTTCTTC.